Described below is a single T cell receptor (beta chain) sequence and its context. In the authors' workflow: Amplifying reference gene primers gave estimates of nucleated cell counts. Clones were read by immunoSEQ multiplex PCR, and TCRdb kept only the in-frame ones, dropping some. The D gene and trimming were derived from the DNA, and the V and J assignments and clone size from that table. The sample includes roughly 570,000 clones, about 89% of them seen just once. V shed 4 bases, J shed 2 bases, and the junction held 10 bases outside the gene matches. This CDR3 is 16 amino acids long. Germline V gives CDR1 SGDLS, CDR2 YYNGEE. These data are taken from a study of blood T cell repertoires in COVID-19. The overall study: Researchers got acute and convalescent COVID-19 samples from the United States, Italy and Spain.

This chain connects TRBV9 to TRBJ2-3; 7 bases align to TRBD2. This TCR was sampled from a woman aged 50 to 65 with COVID-19, enrolled during active disease. Sequencing was performed on peripheral blood. The CDR3 sequence: CASSSERELNTDTQYF. The CDR3 bases are TGTGCCAGCAGCTCCGAGCGGGAACTTAACACAGATACGCAGTATTTT.